This T cell receptor (beta chain) originates from a study of cytomegalovirus exposure and HLA in healthy donors. Both 60 Vbeta primers and 13 Jbeta primers went into the PCR. Profiled with immunoSEQ multiplex PCR; TCRdb holds only in-frame clones, not every one. The profile shows fewer than 140,000 clones, roughly four fifths of them singletons. V was trimmed by 5 bases and J by 6 bases, leaving 20 bases between them. In germline, CDR1 is SEHNR, CDR2 FQNEAQ (reference sequence). The CDR3 sequence is 16 residues long. Concerning this clone itself: Its antigen is currently unknown.

The study, taken as a whole, reports: In a later analysis, compared with equally common non-associated chains, HLA-associated beta chains were more expanded.

Sequencing used PBMCs. This TCR was sampled from a man aged 50 to 60 in good health and CMV-seronegative. The chain employs TRBV7-9 and TRBJ2-4; D is perhaps TRBD2 (5 bases). The CDR3 spells CASSRSGGSLPNIQYF. The CDR3 DNA sequence: TGTGCCAGCAGCCGGTCGGGCGGGTCCCTCCCAAACATTCAGTACTTC.